This TCR beta chain was captured in a study of T cell changes during pregnancy in multiple sclerosis (dated by TCRdb to the late 2010s). With respect to the entire study: Changes in the T cell repertoire over the course of pregnancy were examined in this study in women with multiple sclerosis.

Note on this clone: The antigen this receptor binds is unknown. No per-base quality is available; no much larger clone lies one base away.

Including the terminal cysteine and phenylalanine, the CDR3 comprises 14 residues. Solely the CDR3 DNA is kept, with 42 bases framed from the first base. The trim is 6 bases for V and 3 bases for J, with a gap of 17 bases between the germline ends. CDR1 is given as GTSNPN and CDR2 as SVGIG, both from the germline V gene (reference sequence). The library was made by the immunoSEQ multiplex PCR assay. The immuneACCESS repertoire file appears here via TCRdb, limited to in-frame rearrangements. These files lack a portion of the clones; in checked studies, under half of the deficit traces to unresolved V genes, and the cause of the others is not known. A total of 40,000 to 50,000 clones appear in this sample, roughly 95% of them only once. The top ten hold approximately 0.31% of the sample.

This material consisted of CD4+ T cells from peripheral blood mononuclear cells, taken in the third trimester of pregnancy. This chain joins TRBV30 to TRBJ1-2; 6 matching bases give a weak D call of TRBD1. The sequence was obtained from a female donor with multiple sclerosis, enrolled in a pregnancy study. The sequence in DNA is TGTGCCTGCCGGGGGGACACGAGGGACTATGGCTACACCTTC. Translated, it reads CACRGDTRDYGYTF. Where the CDR3 stops, the reference TRBV30 and TRBJ1-2 genes take over; the full variable domain is SQTIHQWPATLVQPVGSPLSLECTVEGTSNPNLYWYRQAAGRGLQLLFYSVGIGQISSEVPQNLSASRPQDRQFILSSKKLLLSDSGFYLCACRGDTRDYGYTFGSGTRLTVV.